This T cell receptor (beta chain) is drawn from a study of T cells after yellow fever vaccination. Germline loops: CDR1 MNHNS, CDR2 SASEGT. The CDR3 sequence is 13 residues long. The J segment lost 12 bases and the V segment lost 3 bases, leaving 5 bases of the junction unmatched. This clonotype was observed a handful of times. TCRdb recomputed calls from the 5' RACE reads with MiXCR, one row per CDR3 protein. This sample has 500,000 to 650,000 distinct CDR3 sequences, with approximately 15% found just once. This clonotype was obtained from a man aged 25 to 40 who received the YFV17D yellow fever vaccine. This specimen was PBMCs, taken on the day of the yellow fever booster vaccination. This chain joins TRBV6-1 and TRBJ2-1; TRBD2 matches at 10 bases. The CDR3 reads CASSEASGSRQFF. The CDR3 nucleotides read TGTGCCAGCAGTGAGGCTAGCGGGAGCCGGCAGTTCTTC.